These T cell receptor beta chains were read from a single sample in a study of blood T cell repertoires in COVID-19. This table comes from immunoSEQ multiplex PCR, and its TCRdb copy is limited to in-frame clones, with some not included. This sample has about 73,000 clones, with around 70% found just once. Sequencing was performed on peripheral blood. These receptor sequences come from a man between 60 and 70 years old with acute or convalescent COVID-19. Each CDR3 is given with its conserved first and last residue. Each record gives: CDR3 protein, CDR3 DNA, D gene, clone size, V gene, J gene. The D gene is left open where the match is weak. The size of a clone is reported for some rows only, either as once, few or many, or as a class for expanded clones.

CASSLAPGPGTEAFF	TGTGCCAGCAGCTTAGCCCCGGGTCCCGGCACTGAAGCTTTCTTT	.	.	TRBV7-6	TRBJ1-1
CASSPGQAEAFF	TGCGCCAGCAGCCCGGGACAGGCTGAAGCTTTCTTT	TRBD1	.	TRBV5-1	TRBJ1-1
CASSYTGDVADTQYF	TGTGCCAGCAGCTATACAGGAGACGTCGCAGATACGCAGTATTTT	.	.	TRBV7-9	TRBJ2-3
CASRKQAAGGGELFF	TGTGCCAGCAGAAAACAGGCAGCCGGCGGCGGGGAGCTGTTTTTT	.	.	TRBV7-3	TRBJ2-2
CATSDFPYTDTQYF	TGTGCCACCAGTGATTTTCCGTACACAGATACGCAGTATTTT	.	once	TRBV24-1	TRBJ2-3
CASSSSYGDIQYF	TGTGCCAGCAGTTCCTCGTACGGGGACATTCAGTACTTC	.	few	TRBV6-5	TRBJ2-4
CASSQVTDTQADTQYF	TGCGCCAGCAGCCAAGTGACAGATACCCAAGCAGATACGCAGTATTTT	.	.	TRBV4-1	TRBJ2-3
CASRTNTDTQYF	TGCGCCAGCAGAACTAACACAGATACGCAGTATTTT	.	.	TRBV5-1	TRBJ2-3
CASSSPPADTQYF	TGTGCCAGCAGCTCCCCTCCGGCAGATACGCAGTATTTT	.	few	TRBV11-2	TRBJ2-3
CASSQGQGAEVTEAFF	TGTGCCAGCAGCCAAGGACAGGGGGCGGAGGTCACTGAAGCTTTCTTT	TRBD1	many	TRBV3-1/TRBV3-2	TRBJ1-1
CASSQDRGSGEAFF	TGTGCCAGCAGCCAAGATCGGGGTTCGGGTGAAGCTTTCTTT	.	few	TRBV4-2	TRBJ1-1
CASSQTGTGPNQPQHF	TGTGCCAGCAGCCAAACCGGGACAGGGCCGAATCAGCCCCAGCATTTT	TRBD1	.	TRBV3-1/TRBV3-2	TRBJ1-5
CASNSAGQTTMNTEAFF	TGTGCCAGTAATTCGGCGGGGCAGACCACCATGAACACTGAAGCTTTCTTT	.	.	TRBV27	TRBJ1-1
CASTDGTNEKLFF	TGTGCCAGCACAGATGGAACTAATGAAAAACTGTTTTTT	.	.	TRBV7-2	TRBJ1-4
CASSRGQSNSPLHF	TGTGCCAGCAGCCGGGGACAAAGTAATTCACCCCTCCACTTT	.	.	TRBV11-3	TRBJ1-6
CARGGGPDTGELFF	TGTGCCCGCGGGGGAGGTCCCGACACCGGGGAGCTGTTTTTT	TRBD2	.	TRBV2	TRBJ2-2
CASSMRDRDTGELFF	TGTGCCAGCAGTATGCGGGACAGGGACACCGGGGAGCTGTTTTTT	TRBD1	.	TRBV25-1	TRBJ2-2
CASSLQGYTEAFF	TGCGCCAGCAGCTTACAGGGATACACTGAAGCTTTCTTT	.	.	TRBV10-1	TRBJ1-1
CASLPGSTDTQYF	TGTGCCAGCCTGCCAGGGTCAACAGATACGCAGTATTTT	.	.	TRBV2	TRBJ2-3
CASALRATEAFF	TGTGCCAGTGCCCTGAGGGCCACTGAAGCTTTCTTT	.	.	TRBV19	TRBJ1-1